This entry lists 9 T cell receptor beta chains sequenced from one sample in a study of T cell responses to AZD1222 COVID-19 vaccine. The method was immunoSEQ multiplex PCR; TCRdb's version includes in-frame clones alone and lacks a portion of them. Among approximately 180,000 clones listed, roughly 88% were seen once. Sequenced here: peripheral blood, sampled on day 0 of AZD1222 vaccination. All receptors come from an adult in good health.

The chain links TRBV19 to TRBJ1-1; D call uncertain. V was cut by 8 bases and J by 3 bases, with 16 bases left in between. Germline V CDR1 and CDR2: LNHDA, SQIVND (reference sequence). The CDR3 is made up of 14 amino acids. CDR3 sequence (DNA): TGTGCCAGTTCCCCAAATGGGCTGGACACTGAAGCTTTCTTT. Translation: CASSPNGLDTEAFF.

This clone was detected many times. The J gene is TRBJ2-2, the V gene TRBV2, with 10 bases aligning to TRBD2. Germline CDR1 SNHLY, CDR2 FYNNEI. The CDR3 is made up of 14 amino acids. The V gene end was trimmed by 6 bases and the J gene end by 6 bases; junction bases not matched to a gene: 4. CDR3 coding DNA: TGTGCCAGCAGGGTCGGGACTAGCGCCGGGGAGCTGTTTTTT. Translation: CASRVGTSAGELFF.

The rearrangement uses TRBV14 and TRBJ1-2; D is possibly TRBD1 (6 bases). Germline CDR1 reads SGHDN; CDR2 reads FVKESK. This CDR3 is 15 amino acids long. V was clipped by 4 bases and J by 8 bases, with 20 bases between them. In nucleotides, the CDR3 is TGTGCCAGCAGCCCAAGACAGGATCCGATGGACGGCTACACCTTC. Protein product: CASSPRQDPMDGYTF. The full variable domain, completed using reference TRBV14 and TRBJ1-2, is EAGVTQFPSHSVIEKGQTVTLRCDPISGHDNLYWYRRVMGKEIKFLLHFVKESKQDESGMPNNRFLAERTGGTYSTLKVQPAELEDSGVYFCASSPRQDPMDGYTFGSGTRLTVV.

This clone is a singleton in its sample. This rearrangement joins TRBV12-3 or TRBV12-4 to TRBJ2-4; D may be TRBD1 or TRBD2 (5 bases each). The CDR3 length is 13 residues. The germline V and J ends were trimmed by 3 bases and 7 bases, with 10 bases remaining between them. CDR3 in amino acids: CASSLSRDNIQYF. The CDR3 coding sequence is TGTGCCAGCAGTTTGTCTAGGGACAACATTCAGTACTTC.

This CDR3 reads CASSLLPASLHF. In DNA, the CDR3 is TGCGCCAGCAGCCTGTTGCCGGCTTCCCTCCACTTT. V gene TRBV4-1 combines with J gene TRBJ1-6; no definite D call. Germline CDR1 reads MGHRA; CDR2 reads YSYEKL. This CDR3 contains 12 residues. Trimming pared 4 bases from V and 14 bases from J, leaving 12 bases between.

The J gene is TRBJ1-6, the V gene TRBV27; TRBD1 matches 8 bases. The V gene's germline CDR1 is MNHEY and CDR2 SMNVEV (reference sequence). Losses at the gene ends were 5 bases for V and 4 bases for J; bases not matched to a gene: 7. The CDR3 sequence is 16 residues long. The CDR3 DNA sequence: TGTGCCAGCAGTCAAAGACAGGGGAGGTATAATTCACCCCTCCACTTT. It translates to CASSQRQGRYNSPLHF.

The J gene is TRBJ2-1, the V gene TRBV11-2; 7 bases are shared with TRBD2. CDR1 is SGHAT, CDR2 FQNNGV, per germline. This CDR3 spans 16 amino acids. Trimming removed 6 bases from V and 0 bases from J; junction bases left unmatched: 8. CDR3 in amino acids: CASSHRSGISYNEQFF. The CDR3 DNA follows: TGTGCCAGCAGTCACCGGAGCGGGATCTCCTACAATGAGCAGTTCTTC.

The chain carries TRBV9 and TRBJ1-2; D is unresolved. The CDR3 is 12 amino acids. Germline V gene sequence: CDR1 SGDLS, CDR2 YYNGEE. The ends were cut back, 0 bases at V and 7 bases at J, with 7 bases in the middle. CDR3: CASSVGRGGYTF. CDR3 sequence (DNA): TGTGCCAGCAGCGTAGGACGGGGTGGCTACACCTTC.

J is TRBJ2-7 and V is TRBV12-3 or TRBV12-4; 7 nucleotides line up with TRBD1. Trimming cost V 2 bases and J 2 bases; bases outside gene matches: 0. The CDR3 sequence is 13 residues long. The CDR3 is CASSLQGAYEQYF. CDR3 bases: TGTGCCAGCAGTTTACAGGGGGCCTACGAGCAGTACTTC.